Included here is one TCR beta chain sequence, with context. Its antigen is as yet unknown. This CDR3 has 15 residues. Looked up from germline, CDR1 is SGHRS and CDR2 is YFSETQ. The ends were cut back, 4 bases at V and 3 bases at J, with 17 bases in the middle. These data are taken from a study of T cell responses to AZD1222 COVID-19 vaccine. Findings and caveats of the study: Baseline serology detected seropositivity in only a handful of AZD1222 recipients. Possibly, clonal diversity was underestimated; donors were largely white British and included more females. Close to half of spike-specific TCRs reportedly recognize unmutated variant regions. Repertoire sampling happened only post peak T cell response.

TCRdb keeps only in-frame clones here, not all; method: immunoSEQ multiplex PCR. The data hold 150,000 to 160,000 clones, with over 70% observed a single time. This sample comprised peripheral blood, obtained 28 days after the second AZD1222 dose. This chain uses TRBV5-1 with TRBJ2-7; D may be TRBD2 (7 bases). This clonotype originated in an adult who received the AZD1222 COVID-19 vaccine. In nucleotides, the CDR3 is TGCGCCAGCAGCATTGGCGGGGGCAGAGACTACGAGCAGTACTTC. It specifies CASSIGGGRDYEQYF. Based on the CDR3 plus reference TRBV5-1 and TRBJ2-7, the full variable domain is KAGVTQTPRYLIKTRGQQVTLSCSPISGHRSVSWYQQTPGQGLQFLFEYFSETQRNKGNFPGRFSGRQFSNSRSEMNVSTLELGDSALYLCASSIGGGRDYEQYFGPGTRLTVT.